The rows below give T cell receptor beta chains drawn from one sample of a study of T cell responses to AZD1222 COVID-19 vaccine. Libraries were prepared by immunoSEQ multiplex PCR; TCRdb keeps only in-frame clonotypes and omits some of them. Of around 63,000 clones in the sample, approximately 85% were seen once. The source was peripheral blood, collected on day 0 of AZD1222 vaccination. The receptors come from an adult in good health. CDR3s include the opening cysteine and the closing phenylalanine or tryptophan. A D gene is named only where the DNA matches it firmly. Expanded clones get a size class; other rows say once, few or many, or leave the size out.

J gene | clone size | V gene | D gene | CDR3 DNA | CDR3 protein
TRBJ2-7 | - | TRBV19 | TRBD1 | TGTGCCAGTTCGGTCGCAGGGGGACCCGACGAGCAGTACTTC | CASSVAGGPDEQYF
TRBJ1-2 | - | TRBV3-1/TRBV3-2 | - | TGTGCCAGCAGCCAAACAGGGCTCTATGGCTACACCTTC | CASSQTGLYGYTF
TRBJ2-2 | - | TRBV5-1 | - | TGCGCCAGCTCCAAAAGGGTATTACCCATCCATCCGAACACCGGGGAGCTGTTTTTT | CASSKRVLPIHPNTGELFF
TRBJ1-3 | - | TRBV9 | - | TGTGCCAGCAGCGTTACAGATGGAAACACCATATATTTT | CASSVTDGNTIYF
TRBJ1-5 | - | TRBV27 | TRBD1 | TGTGCCAGCAGTCTGGACAGGACCTATCAGCCCCAGCATTTT | CASSLDRTYQPQHF
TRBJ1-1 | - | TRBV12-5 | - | TGTGCTAGTGGTTTGGTACGACAGTACACTGAAGCTTTCTTT | CASGLVRQYTEAFF
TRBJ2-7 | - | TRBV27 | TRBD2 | TGTGCCAGCAGTTACCTCCGGGGAGGGGACCCCTACGAGCAGTACTTC | CASSYLRGGDPYEQYF
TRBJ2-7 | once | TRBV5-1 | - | TGCGCCAGCAGCTTGGGACTACGGGATCTAAAGGGCGAGCAGTACTTC | CASSLGLRDLKGEQYF
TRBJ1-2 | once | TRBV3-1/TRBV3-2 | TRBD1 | TGTGCCAGCAGCCCCTGGGGGGACAGGGGAAACTATGGCTACACCTTC | CASSPWGDRGNYGYTF
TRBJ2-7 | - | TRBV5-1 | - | TGCGCCAGCAGCTTGGGTTCGGAGAGGGAGCAGTACTTC | CASSLGSEREQYF
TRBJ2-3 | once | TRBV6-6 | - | TGTGCCAGCAGTTATAGCCTATGGGTAGATACGCAGTATTTT | CASSYSLWVDTQYF
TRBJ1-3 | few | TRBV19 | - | TGTGCCAGTAGGTCGTTGGACAGTGGAAACACCATATATTTT | CASRSLDSGNTIYF
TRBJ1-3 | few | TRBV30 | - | TGTGCCTGGAGTGTAAAGGGCGGCAGTTCTGGAAACACCATATATTTT | CAWSVKGGSSGNTIYF
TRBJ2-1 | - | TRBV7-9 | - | TGTGCCAGCAGCTTACTTCTCTATGAGCAGTTCTTC | CASSLLLYEQFF
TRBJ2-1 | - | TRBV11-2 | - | TGTGCCAGCCTCTACAGGGGAGGGAATGAGCAGTTCTTC | CASLYRGGNEQFF
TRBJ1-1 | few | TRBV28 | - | TGTGCCAGCAGTTTACCCAGGAACACTGAAGCTTTCTTT | CASSLPRNTEAFF
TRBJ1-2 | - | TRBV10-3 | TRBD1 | TGTGCCATCAGGGACCAGGGGGCCTCCTTGGGTGGCTACACCTTC | CAIRDQGASLGGYTF
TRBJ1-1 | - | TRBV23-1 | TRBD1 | TGCGCCAGCAGTCGGGACAGGGCGCGACACACTGAAGCTTTCTTT | CASSRDRARHTEAFF
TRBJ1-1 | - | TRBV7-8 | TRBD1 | TGTGCCAGCAGCTCAACTCGAAACAGGGGGGACCCGAACACTGAAGCTTTCTTT | CASSSTRNRGDPNTEAFF
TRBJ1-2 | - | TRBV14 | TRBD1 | TGTGCCAGCAGCCAAACCGGGACAGGGGATAACTATGGCTACACCTTC | CASSQTGTGDNYGYTF